This T cell receptor (beta chain) comes out of a study of T cells in tuberculosis. Study observations and caveats: The TCR-beta difference was not significant; alpha differences partly reflected length. Smaller distances to GMM-specific TCRs suggested their expansion in active tuberculosis. Classification accuracy was around 90% (AUROC roughly 0.88) with the GMM-specific repertoire.

The CDR3 consists of 14 residues. Looked up from germline, CDR1 is MRHNA and CDR2 is SNTAGT. V was pared by 5 bases and J by 8 bases, with 9 bases of the junction left unmatched. Data came from immunoSEQ multiplex PCR; TCRdb stores just in-frame clones and leaves some out. The sample lists tens of thousands of clones, around 91% seen once, with 5.5% to 6.5% in the top ten. Worth noting for this clone: Its antigen is unidentified.

This clonotype was sampled from a donor between 10 and 35 years old with latent tuberculosis or without tuberculosis infection. Source material: PBMCs. The chain combines TRBV6-4 with TRBJ2-1; 7 bases agree with TRBD2. CDR3 sequence (DNA): TGTGCCAGCAGTCCCGGGGGGTTTTACGATGAGCAGTTCTTC. Protein product: CASSPGGFYDEQFF.